These 18 T cell receptor beta chains came from one sample sequenced in a study of control samples from healthy donors and cancer patients. Libraries were prepared by immunoSEQ multiplex PCR; TCRdb keeps only in-frame clonotypes and omits some of them. The table shows around 100,000 clones, with approximately 90% occurring only once. The sequencing sample was made of PBMCs. These TCRs come from a man in his sixties with lung cancer.

This chain connects TRBV12-5 to TRBJ1-4; D is unclear. V lost 10 bases to trimming and J lost 0 bases, with 9 bases between them. The V gene's germline CDR1 is LGHNT and CDR2 FRNRAP. The CDR3 covers 13 residues. CDR3 nucleotides: TGTGCTACTAAACAAGCAACTAATGAAAAACTGTTTTTT. Translating gives CATKQATNEKLFF.

This chain links TRBV19 with TRBJ1-1, with TRBD1 matching over 11 bases. V lost 7 bases, J lost 4 bases, and 8 bases stayed unmatched. From germline, CDR1 is LNHDA and CDR2 SQIVND (reference sequence). This CDR3 contains 15 residues. The CDR3 sequence: CASTRTGGGSTEAFF. The DNA of the CDR3 is TGTGCCAGTACCCGGACAGGGGGCGGGAGCACTGAAGCTTTCTTT.

The chain employs TRBV13 and TRBJ2-3, with D unresolved. The V end was cut by 2 bases, the J end by 0 bases, with 6 bases between. The CDR3 is 14 residues long. The germline CDR1 and CDR2 sequences are PRHDT and FYEKMQ (reference sequence). The CDR3 DNA reads TGTGCCAGCAGCTTAAGCAGGAGCACAGATACGCAGTATTTT. This encodes CASSLSRSTDTQYF.

On this clone: Other nucleotide sequences from this sample produce the same CDR3. This rearrangement joins TRBV9 to TRBJ1-5; possibly TRBD1 for D (5 bases). The CDR3 contains 14 residues. V lost 0 bases, J lost 3 bases, and 7 bases lay in between. Germline V CDR1 and CDR2: SGDLS, YYNGEE. The CDR3 here is CASSVGGTNQPQHF. CDR3 in DNA: TGTGCCAGCAGCGTAGGGGGCACCAATCAGCCCCAGCATTTT.

The V and J genes are TRBV6-6 and TRBJ1-4; D is unclear. The germline V gene encodes CDR1 MNHNY and CDR2 SVGAGI (reference sequence). The CDR3 covers 12 residues. Deletions cut 0 bases from V and 8 bases from J, with 4 bases between. The CDR3 bases are TGTGCCAGCAGTTACTCAGCAGAAAAACTGTTTTTT. It yields the protein CASSYSAEKLFF.

V and J are TRBV5-1 and TRBJ2-5, with 7 bases fitting TRBD1. CDR3 size: 16 residues. Germline V gene data show CDR1 as SGHRS and CDR2 as YFSETQ. Trimming took 3 bases from V and 2 from J; bases not matched to a gene: 10. DNA for the CDR3: TGCGCCAGCAGCTATTGGACAGGCTCGGGGCAAGAGACCCAGTACTTC. Its translation: CASSYWTGSGQETQYF.

In nucleotides, the CDR3 is TGTGCCACCAGTGATTTGGGCAGGGGGCGCAACAATGAGCAGTTCTTC. Protein: CATSDLGRGRNNEQFF. This rearrangement joins TRBV24-1 to TRBJ2-1, with 8 bases identical to TRBD1. The CDR3 has 16 residues. Losses at the gene ends were 0 bases for V and 5 bases for J; bases not matched to a gene: 5. Germline CDR1 and CDR2: KGHDR and SFDVKD.

The J gene is TRBJ1-1, the V gene TRBV27; the match to TRBD1 covers 9 bases. The CDR3 is 13 residues long. The germline V gene encodes CDR1 MNHEY and CDR2 SMNVEV (reference sequence). J lost 3 bases, V lost 4 bases, and 0 bases had no gene match. In DNA, the CDR3 is TGTGCCAGCAGTTGGGACAGGGACACTGAAGCTTTCTTT. Its translation: CASSWDRDTEAFF.

The chain joins TRBV5-1 to TRBJ2-2; D uncertain. V was clipped by 2 bases and J by 1 base, with 15 bases between them. The CDR3 contains 17 residues. From germline, CDR1 is SGHRS and CDR2 YFSETQ. In DNA, the CDR3 is TGCGCCAGCAGCTTTCTTGCCGCGTGGGGGAACACCGGGGAGCTGTTTTTT. Translated, it gives CASSFLAAWGNTGELFF.

The chain uses TRBV29-1 and TRBJ2-7, with 11 bases identical to TRBD2. After removal of 7 bases from V and 1 base from J, the junction contained 6 bases not matched to a gene. Germline CDR1 is SQVTM and CDR2 is ANQGSEA. The CDR3 sequence is 14 residues long. The CDR3 spells CSGTTSGVSYEQYF. As DNA, the CDR3 is TGCAGCGGTACGACTAGCGGGGTTTCCTACGAGCAGTACTTC.

This chain connects TRBV5-5 to TRBJ2-7; maybe TRBD1 (6 bases). The CDR3 sequence is 16 residues long. Germline CDR1 and CDR2: SGHKS and YYEKEE (reference sequence). The V end lost 2 bases, the J end lost 0 bases, and 15 bases lay between the germline ends. The CDR3 DNA follows: TGTGCCAGCAGCTTAGATATAGGGGGTAACTCCTACGAGCAGTACTTC. Translated: CASSLDIGGNSYEQYF.

The chain combines TRBV21-1 with TRBJ2-7; the D call of TRBD1 is as the table states it, not checked on the DNA. TRBV21-1 has pseudogene status. CDR3 length: 15 amino acids. Here the CDR3 DNA reads TGTGCCAGCAGCCCCCCCGGGACAGACCTCTACGAGCAGTACGTC. It yields the protein CASSPPGTDLYEQYV.

A word on this clone: The junction and the germline gene differ at one end; a read error may be behind it. The rearrangement uses TRBV3-1 (or the pseudogene TRBV3-2) and TRBJ1-1; D gene ambiguous. The CDR3 has 12 residues. Germline V gene data show CDR1 as LGHDT and CDR2 as YNNKEL (reference sequence). The CDR3: CASSQAGPNEVF. CDR3 DNA sequence: TGTGCCAGCAGCCAAGCCGGGCCAAACGAAGTCTTT.

The chain links TRBV18 to TRBJ2-5; the match to TRBD2 covers 11 bases. Germline V gene lookup returns CDR1 KGHSH and CDR2 LQKENI. The CDR3 runs to 20 residues. V gave up 2 bases and J gave up 3 bases; unmatched junction bases: 17. CDR3 residues: CASSPTSSPLAGGWKETQYF. CDR3 DNA: TGTGCCAGCTCACCAACTTCCTCACCGCTAGCGGGGGGTTGGAAAGAGACCCAGTACTTC.

The chain couples TRBV6-2 or TRBV6-3 to TRBJ2-1; D may be TRBD1 (5 bases). The ends were cut back, 6 bases at V and 6 bases at J, with 15 bases in the middle. CDR1 is MNHEY, CDR2 SVGEGT, per germline. The CDR3 runs to 14 residues. Written as DNA, the CDR3 is TGTGCCAGCAGCCACCAAGGGGCTGCCAATGAGCAGTTCTTC. It is translated as CASSHQGAANEQFF.

This chain joins TRBV5-4 and TRBJ2-2; 10 bases agree with TRBD2. The CDR3 has 15 residues. Unmatched junction bases numbered 8, after V lost 8 bases and J lost 4 bases. The germline CDR1 and CDR2 sequences are SGHNT and YYREEE (reference sequence). The CDR3 region is CASTAGGQGTGELFF. CDR3 coding DNA: TGTGCCAGTACAGCGGGGGGGCAGGGCACCGGGGAGCTGTTTTTT.

The genes are TRBV7-9 and TRBJ1-5; no definite D call. The V end was cut by 2 bases, the J end by 6 bases, with 8 bases between. The CDR3 is 13 amino acids. CDR1 is SEHNR, CDR2 FQNEAQ, per germline (reference sequence). CDR3: CASSLTSSQPQHF. CDR3 sequence (DNA): TGTGCCAGCAGCTTAACATCCAGTCAGCCCCAGCATTTT.

The chain is built from TRBV5-1 and TRBJ2-6; 7 bases agree with TRBD1. The CDR3 spans 16 residues. The germline CDR1 and CDR2 sequences are SGHRS and YFSETQ. Unmatched junction bases numbered 2, after V lost 2 bases and J lost 0 bases. The CDR3 nucleotides read TGCGCCAGCAGCTTACAGGGGAGCTCTGGGGCCAACGTCCTGACTTTC. Amino acid sequence: CASSLQGSSGANVLTF.